The 15 T cell receptor beta chains given below trace back to one sample, sequenced in a study of cytomegalovirus exposure and HLA in healthy donors. 60 Vbeta and 13 Jbeta primers were used in PCR. Using immunoSEQ multiplex PCR, the repertoire was profiled, and TCRdb retains in-frame clones only, with some absent. The sample includes more than 90,000 clones, roughly four fifths of them seen just once. Material: PBMCs. The receptors derive from a young man in good health and CMV-seropositive.

This clone has only one observation. This sequence joins TRBV4-1 and TRBJ1-2; D gene uncertain. V was trimmed by 5 bases and J by 4 bases, leaving 14 bases between them. The CDR3 has 14 residues. Germline V lookup: CDR1 MGHRA, CDR2 YSYEKL. The CDR3 sequence is CASSDPGPIYGYTF. DNA of the CDR3: TGCGCCAGCAGCGATCCAGGTCCCATCTATGGCTACACCTTC.

CDR3 DNA sequence: TGCGCCAGCAGCTTGATATCAGCTGGAAACACCATATATTTT. Its translation: CASSLISAGNTIYF. The chain has TRBV5-1 and TRBJ1-3; D is unclear. Looked up from germline, CDR1 is SGHRS and CDR2 is YFSETQ. The ends were cut back, 1 base at V and 2 bases at J, with 7 bases in the middle. The CDR3 length is 14 residues.

V is TRBV11-1 and J is TRBJ2-6; D is ambiguous. Trimming took 5 bases from V and 0 from J, leaving 11 bases between them. Per the germline V gene, CDR1 is SGHAT and CDR2 is FQDESV (reference sequence). The CDR3 consists of 16 residues. CDR3 nucleotides: TGTGCCAGCAGCCCCGAACATCTCTCTGGGGCCAACGTCCTGACTTTC. Its protein is CASSPEHLSGANVLTF. The entire variable domain, with the rest obtained from reference TRBV11-1 and TRBJ2-6, is as follows: EAEVAQSPRYKITEKSQAVAFWCDPISGHATLYWYRQILGQGPELLVQFQDESVVDDSQLPKDRFSAERLKGVDSTLKIQPAELGDSAMYLCASSPEHLSGANVLTFGAGSRLTVL.

The J gene is TRBJ1-4, the V gene TRBV6-1, with TRBD1 as a possible D gene (5 bases). The V and J ends lost 2 bases and 9 bases respectively, with 22 bases between them. From germline, CDR1 is MNHNS and CDR2 SASEGT. The CDR3 length is 17 residues. CDR3 sequence: CASSELGGTALSKKLFF. The CDR3 coding sequence is TGTGCCAGCAGTGAATTGGGGGGGACTGCTTTGTCGAAAAAACTGTTTTTT.

The chain has TRBV10-1 and TRBJ2-1; 11 bases are a match to TRBD2. CDR1 and CDR2 from the germline V gene are WNHNN and SYGVQD (reference sequence). V gave up 5 bases and J gave up 7 bases; unmatched junction bases: 10. CDR3 length: 16 residues. CDR3 nucleotide sequence: TGCGCCAGCAGTTTTATCCCGGGACTAGCGGATAATGAGCAGTTCTTC. Amino acid sequence: CASSFIPGLADNEQFF.

J is TRBJ1-2 and V is TRBV5-5; maybe TRBD1 (5 bases). Germline V gene lookup returns CDR1 SGHKS and CDR2 YYEKEE (reference sequence). The CDR3 runs to 14 residues. With 4 bases removed from V and 5 bases from J, the gap between germline ends came to 15 bases. The CDR3 nucleotides are TGTGCCAGCAGCCTCATCATGGGGACTTATGGCTACACCTTC. Protein product: CASSLIMGTYGYTF.

This chain's CDR3 is CASSSGGASFVSGELFF. CDR3 DNA: TGTGCCAGCAGTTCCGGGGGGGCTAGCTTCGTTTCCGGGGAGCTGTTTTTT. The chain is built from TRBV27 and TRBJ2-2; 8 positions match TRBD2. Germline CDR1 reads MNHEY; CDR2 reads SMNVEV (reference sequence). The CDR3 extends over 17 amino acids. The J segment lost 6 bases and the V segment lost 4 bases, leaving 13 bases of the junction unmatched.

V and J are TRBV28 and TRBJ1-5, with TRBD1 as a possible D gene (5 bases). V lost 7 bases and J 5 bases, leaving 15 bases between the germline ends. The CDR3 loop spans 14 amino acids. Germline V gene lookup returns CDR1 MDHEN and CDR2 SYDVKM. The CDR3 protein is CASTRVEGDQPQHF. The CDR3 coding sequence is TGTGCCAGCACCCGGGTGGAAGGGGATCAGCCCCAGCATTTT. Complete variable domain (other parts from reference TRBV28 and TRBJ1-5): DVKVTQSSRYLVKRTGEKVFLECVQDMDHENMFWYRQDPGLGLRLIYFSYDVKMKEKGDIPEGYSVSREKKERFSLILESASTNQTSMYLCASTRVEGDQPQHFGDGTRLSIL.

The CDR3 reads CASGQGALTYEQYF. CDR3 in DNA: TGTGCCAGCGGCCAGGGGGCCTTAACCTACGAGCAGTACTTC. V usage is TRBV28 and J usage is TRBJ2-7, with 8 bases identical to TRBD1. Trimming at V came to 8 bases and at J to 2 bases, leaving 8 bases not matched to a gene. The CDR3 spans 14 residues. Germline assignment: CDR1 MDHEN and CDR2 SYDVKM.

J is TRBJ1-2 and V is TRBV30; tentatively, D is TRBD1 (5 bases). The CDR3 covers 14 residues. V lost 0 bases and J 8 bases, leaving 16 bases between the germline ends. In germline, CDR1 is GTSNPN, CDR2 SVGIG (reference sequence). The chain's CDR3 is CAWSVLGGMRGYTF. DNA for the CDR3: TGTGCCTGGAGTGTATTGGGGGGGATGCGAGGCTACACCTTC.

In this sample, this clone turned up once. The chain has TRBV5-6 and TRBJ2-5; the match to TRBD2 covers 11 bases. The junction had 2 bases not matched to a gene; V was cut back by 4 bases and J by 3 bases. This CDR3 is 14 amino acids long. From germline, CDR1 is SGHDT and CDR2 YYEEEE. CDR3 nucleotide sequence: TGTGCCAGCAGCCAGGGACTAGCGGAAGAGACCCAGTACTTC. Its protein is CASSQGLAEETQYF.

The chain uses TRBV11-3 and TRBJ1-5; D is unresolved. Between the trimmed V and J ends, which lost 0 bases and 4 bases, there was a span of 4 bases. This CDR3 is 13 amino acids long. The germline V gene encodes CDR1 SGHNT and CDR2 YENEEA. The DNA of the CDR3 is TGTGCCAGCAGCTTAGACAGGAATCAGCCCCAGCATTTT. Protein sequence: CASSLDRNQPQHF. Based on the CDR3 plus reference TRBV11-3 and TRBJ1-5, the full variable domain is EAGVVQSPRYKIIEKKQPVAFWCNPISGHNTLYWYLQNLGQGPELLIRYENEEAVDDSQLPKDRFSAERLKGVDSTLKIQPAELGDSAVYLCASSLDRNQPQHFGDGTRLSIL.

The chain links TRBV28 to TRBJ2-1; 7 nucleotides agree with TRBD2. This CDR3 is 13 amino acids long. Germline lookup yields CDR1 MDHEN and CDR2 SYDVKM. V trimming: 8 bases; J trimming: 4 bases; junction bases outside the gene matches: 5. CDR3 coding DNA: TGTGCCAGCGCTGGGAGGGCTTACAATGAGCAGTTCTTC. It codes for CASAGRAYNEQFF.

The CDR3 DNA sequence: TGTGCCACCAGCAGCATTCTCGGGTCCACAGATACGCAGTATTTT. This sequence encodes CATSSILGSTDTQYF. J is TRBJ2-3 and V is TRBV15; D call uncertain. The CDR3 contains 15 residues. V was cut by 3 bases and J by 2 bases, with 12 bases left in between. Germline V gene data show CDR1 as LNHNV and CDR2 as YYDKDF (reference sequence).

The chain employs TRBV19 and TRBJ2-2, with 7 bases aligning to TRBD1. J lost 4 bases, V lost 3 bases, and 8 bases had no gene match. Germline values: CDR1 LNHDA, CDR2 SQIVND (reference sequence). This CDR3 region has 16 residues. Here the CDR3 DNA reads TGTGCCAGTAGTATTCCCCCACAGGGGCCCACCGGGGAGCTGTTTTTT. It translates to CASSIPPQGPTGELFF.